The rows below give T cell receptor beta chains drawn from one sample of a study of Graves' ophthalmopathy and Graves' hyperthyroidism. TCRdb reprocessed the multiplex PCR reads with MiXCR, giving one entry per CDR3 protein. The top ten hold around 10% of the sample, which has around 1.1 million distinct CDR3 sequences, less than 45% seen once. Input material: peripheral blood or thyroid tissue (not recorded which). These receptors all come from an adult man with Graves' hyperthyroidism. CDR3s include the opening cysteine and the closing phenylalanine or tryptophan. The D gene is left open where the match is weak. Rows may omit the clone size; those that give it use once, few, many or a size class.

j_call d_call clone_size v_call cdr3_aa cdr3_nt
TRBJ1-6 - many TRBV6-6 CASSSLGGGTSPLHF TGTGCCAGCAGTTCCTTGGGTGGGGGGACTTCACCCCTCCACTTT
TRBJ2-2 - - TRBV14 CASSQVVPSLGGKLFF TGTGCCAGCAGCCAAGTAGTTCCAAGCCTCGGCGGGAAGCTGTTTTTT
TRBJ1-2 TRBD1 - TRBV7-8 CASSLRTGGISDTF TGTGCCAGCAGCTTACGGACAGGGGGTATATCGGACACCTTC
TRBJ2-7 TRBD1 few TRBV7-8 CASSLDRGFLYEQYF TGTGCCAGCAGCTTAGACAGGGGTTTTCTCTACGAGCAGTACTTC
TRBJ1-2 TRBD1 few TRBV9 CASSVVGAGGYGYTF TGTGCCAGCAGCGTAGTAGGGGCAGGGGGCTATGGCTACACCTTC
TRBJ1-1 - many TRBV19 CASSLGYAEAFF TGTGCCAGTAGTCTGGGGTACGCTGAAGCTTTCTTT
TRBJ2-7 - many TRBV7-9 CASSTQGGLGPGGTPVLEQYF TGTGCCAGCAGCACCCAGGGTGGTCTCGGGCCAGGGGGGACTCCGGTTCTCGAGCAGTACTTC
TRBJ2-7 TRBD2 many TRBV7-9 CASSSGLAGHYEQYF TGTGCCAGCAGCAGCGGACTAGCGGGTCACTACGAGCAGTACTTC
TRBJ2-5 TRBD1 - TRBV11-2 CASSPRTGGEETQYF TGTGCCAGCAGCCCCCGGACAGGGGGCGAAGAGACCCAGTACTTC
TRBJ1-2 - many TRBV9 CASSRGRDTHYGYTF TGTGCCAGCAGCCGAGGCCGGGACACTCACTATGGCTACACCTTC
TRBJ1-2 - - TRBV27 CASSLSPGYNYGYTF TGTGCCAGCAGTTTATCTCCGGGCTACAACTATGGCTACACCTTC
TRBJ2-2 TRBD1 - TRBV9 CASTRGTGASGELFF TGTGCCAGCACTCGGGGGACAGGGGCATCCGGGGAGCTGTTTTTT
TRBJ1-2 TRBD1 - TRBV20-1 CSAEDRGSNYGYTF TGCAGTGCTGAAGACAGGGGGTCTAACTATGGCTACACCTTC
TRBJ1-2 - - TRBV6-4 CASRDLSRANYGYTF TGTGCCAGCAGAGACTTGTCGAGGGCTAACTATGGCTACACCTTC
TRBJ1-6 - - TRBV29-1 CSIEGNSYNSPLHF TGCAGCATCGAGGGAAACTCCTATAATTCACCCCTCCACTTT
TRBJ2-2 TRBD1 - TRBV19 CAIGTGNTGELFF TGTGCCATTGGGACAGGGAACACCGGGGAGCTGTTTTTT
TRBJ2-5 - - TRBV11-2 CASSLAGVNQPQYF TGTGCCAGCAGCTTAGCGGGAGTCAATCAGCCCCAGTACTTC
TRBJ1-5 - many TRBV28 CASSPMSGGQPQHF TGTGCCAGCAGCCCCATGTCCGGGGGCCAGCCCCAGCATTTT
TRBJ1-6 - - TRBV19 CATTRGRGRSPLHF TGTGCCACGACCCGAGGCAGGGGACGTTCACCCCTCCACTTT
TRBJ1-2 TRBD1 many TRBV4-3 CASSQARDRVIHSNGYTF TGCGCCAGCAGCCAAGCACGAGACAGGGTAATCCACTCGAATGGCTACACCTTC
TRBJ1-5 - - TRBV19 CASSILEENQPQHF TGTGCCAGTAGTATTTTAGAAGAAAATCAGCCCCAGCATTTT
TRBJ2-7 - few TRBV10-3 CASSTTALSYEQYF TGTGCCAGCAGCACCACGGCCCTGTCCTACGAGCAGTACTTC
TRBJ2-7 TRBD1 few TRBV4-3 CASSQVGDSSYGQYF TGCGCCAGCAGCCAAGTTGGGGACAGTTCCTACGGGCAGTACTTC
TRBJ1-2 TRBD1 - TRBV7-9 CASGGTGPTDYGYTF TGTGCCAGCGGGGGGACAGGCCCCACGGACTATGGCTACACCTTC
TRBJ2-7 - - TRBV20-1 CSADAGSRSNEQYF TGCAGTGCTGACGCAGGGTCCCGGTCCAACGAGCAGTACTTC
TRBJ2-2 - - TRBV5-6 CASSLGLASTGELSF TGTGCCAGCAGCTTGGGTCTAGCGAGCACCGGGGAGCTGTCTTTT
TRBJ2-2 TRBD1 few TRBV12-3/TRBV12-4 CASSLGTGRGGELFF TGTGCCAGCAGTTTAGGGACAGGCCGGGGCGGGGAGCTGTTTTTT
TRBJ1-4 - - TRBV7-2 CASSSYNGPGPVGEKLFF TGTGCCAGCAGCTCGTACAATGGACCGGGCCCTGTCGGAGAAAAACTGTTTTTT
TRBJ2-7 - - TRBV29-1 CSVEVVVGGKGSYEQYF TGCAGCGTTGAAGTCGTTGTTGGGGGGAAAGGGTCCTACGAGCAGTACTTC
TRBJ2-7 - few TRBV6-1 CASSYDVSEQYF TGTGCCAGCAGTTACGACGTCTCCGAGCAGTACTTC
TRBJ2-7 - - TRBV7-9 CASSTEPGAEQYF TGTGCCAGCAGTACCGAACCGGGGGCCGAGCAGTACTTC
TRBJ1-1 - few TRBV6-5 CASSYGARNEAFF TGTGCCAGCAGTTACGGGGCCAGGAATGAAGCTTTCTTT
TRBJ1-5 - many TRBV7-2 CASSLGHLSNQPQHF TGTGCCAGCAGCTTAGGACACCTTAGCAATCAGCCCCAGCATTTT
TRBJ2-7 - - TRBV2 CASSWLGYEQYF TGTGCCAGCAGTTGGTTGGGGTACGAGCAGTACTTC
TRBJ1-6 TRBD1 few TRBV27 CASSPARDRYNSPLHF TGTGCCAGCAGTCCAGCGAGGGACAGATATAATTCACCCCTCCACTTT
TRBJ2-5 - many TRBV12-3/TRBV12-4 CASSRTNQETQYF TGTGCCAGCAGTCGGACTAACCAAGAGACCCAGTACTTC
TRBJ1-1 - many TRBV7-3 CASSLSGGRITEAFF TGTGCCAGCAGCTTATCTGGGGGGCGCATCACTGAAGCTTTCTTT
TRBJ1-6 - - TRBV18 CASSPRTRGVPLHF TGTGCCAGCTCACCCCGTACACGGGGGGTACCCCTCCACTTT
TRBJ1-1 - - TRBV25-1 CASSFFSTLNTEAFF TGTGCCAGCAGTTTTTTCAGTACGTTGAACACTGAAGCTTTCTTT
TRBJ2-3 - - TRBV7-2 CASSLGDKSDTQYF TGTGCCAGCAGCTTAGGCGACAAATCCGATACGCAGTATTTT
TRBJ1-4 TRBD1 - TRBV7-9 CASSQGGQALNEKLFF TGCGCCAGCAGCCAAGGTGGACAGGCCCTGAATGAAAAACTGTTTTTT
TRBJ2-5 TRBD2 - TRBV7-8 CASSFDPAGAESQETQYF TGTGCCAGCAGTTTCGATCCAGCGGGAGCGGAGTCCCAAGAGACCCAGTACTTC
TRBJ1-5 - - TRBV19 CATTFRGIGQPQHF TGTGCCACGACATTCAGGGGTATAGGGCAGCCCCAGCATTTT
TRBJ1-1 - - TRBV2 CASSDKVGPGEAFF TGTGCCAGCAGTGACAAGGTAGGGCCTGGTGAAGCTTTCTTT
TRBJ2-5 - - TRBV7-9 CASSPPSRGGQTQYF TGTGCCAGCAGCCCCCCCTCGCGCGGTGGACAGACCCAGTACTTC